This T cell receptor beta chain was retrieved from a study of high-grade serous ovarian cancer treatment subgroups. Study in general: Samples averaged 14,192 reads and roughly 7,500 unique TCR beta rearrangements.

Sequencing used immunoSEQ multiplex PCR; TCRdb keeps in-frame clones, though not all of them. The repertoire holds 4,500 or so clones, over 55% seen once, with about a sixth in the top ten. Comment on this clone: Its antigen is as yet unknown.

General study points: Different patients shared almost no repertoire; same-patient tumors shared roughly 0.095 to 0.85. Spatial context was lost because tumors were sequenced in bulk.

The CDR3 runs to 11 residues. Trimming shortened V by 8 bases and J by 5 bases, and 8 bases separated the two germline ends. Germline V lookup: CDR1 MNHEY, CDR2 SMNVEV (reference sequence). Tumor samples were obtained before definitive surgery or chemotherapy. The genes are TRBV27 and TRBJ2-3; TRBD1 might be the D (5 bases). This clonotype was obtained from a human donor with high-grade serous ovarian cancer. Sequenced material: tumor tissue. CDR3 in amino acids: CASGALDTQYF. In DNA form, the CDR3 reads TGTGCCAGCGGGGCGTTAGATACGCAGTATTTT.